Presented here are 30 T cell receptor beta chains from one specimen sequenced in a study of T cell changes during pregnancy in multiple sclerosis (dated by TCRdb to the late 2010s). Receptors were amplified or captured by the immunoSEQ multiplex PCR assay. The source is immuneACCESS, and TCRdb retained only in-frame sequences with V and J called. Part of the clones is not carried over; for the studies checked, unresolved V genes explain less than half of this, and the remainder is unexplained. The table for this sample lists around 70,000 clones; 85% to 95% of them were counted only once. Clones ranked in the top ten supply about 2.5% of the sample. The specimen comprised peripheral blood, sampled before pregnancy. These receptors were taken from a female donor with multiple sclerosis, enrolled in a pregnancy study.

The genes are TRBV5-4 and TRBJ2-7; 7 bases map to TRBD1. Germline values: CDR1 SGHNT, CDR2 YYREEE (reference sequence). Trimming took 5 bases from V and 0 from J; bases not matched to a gene: 8. The CDR3 extends over 15 amino acids. CDR3 nucleotides: TGTGCCAGCAGTTATACCGGGACAGCCTCCTACGAGCAGTACTTC. As protein: CASSYTGTASYEQYF.

The rearrangement joins TRBV7-6 to TRBJ1-2; TRBD1 matches 9 bases. With V trimmed by 4 bases and J by 7 bases, 10 bases remained unmatched. CDR1 and CDR2 from the germline V gene are SGHVS and FNYEAQ. This CDR3 region has 15 residues. The CDR3: CASSSGQGLLGGYTF. The CDR3 DNA follows: TGTGCCAGCAGCTCCGGACAGGGGCTACTCGGTGGCTACACCTTC.

The CDR3 spells CASSVDSVETQYF. The CDR3 DNA sequence: TGTGCCAGCAGCGTAGACTCCGTGGAGACCCAGTACTTC. The chain has TRBV9 and TRBJ2-5; no firm D call. CDR3 size: 13 residues. From germline, CDR1 is SGDLS and CDR2 YYNGEE. V gave up 0 bases and J gave up 5 bases, with 8 bases separating them.

The chain couples TRBV9 to TRBJ2-1; D may be TRBD1 (5 bases). The germline CDR1 and CDR2 sequences are SGDLS and YYNGEE. The CDR3 extends over 16 amino acids. Trimming shortened V by 0 bases and J by 0 bases, and 10 bases separated the two germline ends. The CDR3 DNA sequence: TGTGCCAGCAGCGTAGGGGGCACGGGCTCCTACAATGAGCAGTTCTTC. Protein sequence: CASSVGGTGSYNEQFF.

The rearrangement links TRBV5-1 to TRBJ2-1; 13 bases map to TRBD2. Trimming took 2 bases from V and 8 from J; bases not matched to a gene: 10. Germline V gives CDR1 SGHRS, CDR2 YFSETQ. This CDR3 is 17 amino acids long. Here the CDR3 reads CASSLPKTSGRIDEQFF. The DNA for the CDR3 is TGCGCCAGCAGCTTACCAAAGACTAGCGGGAGGATCGATGAGCAGTTCTTC.

The chain carries TRBV28 and TRBJ2-7; a possible D gene is TRBD1 (5 bases). Trimming removed 5 bases from V and 5 bases from J, with 7 bases in between. The V gene's germline CDR1 is MDHEN and CDR2 SYDVKM. The CDR3 loop spans 11 amino acids. The CDR3 spells CASSVGHEQYF. The CDR3 DNA is TGTGCCAGCAGTGTGGGGCACGAGCAGTACTTC.

The chain is built from TRBV7-9 and TRBJ2-1; D gene uncertain. CDR3 size: 13 residues. Germline CDR1 is SEHNR and CDR2 is FQNEAQ (reference sequence). Trimming took off 5 bases at V and 12 bases at J, with 17 bases between the two ends. The CDR3 protein is CASSDSSSKTQFF. Here the CDR3 DNA reads TGTGCCAGCAGCGATAGTAGTTCTAAAACGCAGTTCTTC.

The chain uses TRBV29-1 and TRBJ2-3, with 9 bases fitting TRBD1. Germline V CDR1 and CDR2: SQVTM, ANQGSEA. J was trimmed by 0 bases and V by 7 bases; bases with no gene match: 11. The CDR3 runs to 16 residues. The CDR3 sequence: CSAQGDRDSSTDTQYF. DNA for the CDR3: TGCAGCGCTCAGGGGGACAGGGACTCTAGCACAGATACGCAGTATTTT.

The chain couples TRBV28 to TRBJ2-3, with TRBD2 as a possible D gene (6 bases). This CDR3 comprises 15 residues. CDR1 and CDR2 (germline): MDHEN, SYDVKM. Between the trimmed V and J ends, which lost 11 bases and 5 bases, there was a span of 23 bases. The CDR3 reads CASSRTGEHGDTQYF. The CDR3 DNA reads as TGTGCCTCCAGTCGGACGGGAGAACATGGAGATACGCAGTATTTT.

This clone was seen only once. The chain combines TRBV7-8 with TRBJ2-1; the D gene is possibly TRBD1 (6 bases). Trimming shortened V by 1 base and J by 6 bases, and 10 bases separated the two germline ends. CDR3 size: 14 residues. Germline CDR1 is SGHVS and CDR2 is FQNEAQ. CDR3: CASSLGDKFNEQFF. CDR3 DNA: TGTGCCAGCAGCTTAGGGGACAAATTCAATGAGCAGTTCTTC.

J is TRBJ2-7 and V is TRBV4-3; 11 nucleotides agree with TRBD1. CDR3 length equals 16 residues. The germline V gene encodes CDR1 LGHNA and CDR2 YSLEER. V shed 3 bases and J 5 bases; nucleotides not matched to a gene: 9. The CDR3 protein is CASSHLSGTGGHEQYF. Written as DNA, the CDR3 is TGCGCCAGCAGCCATTTGTCTGGGACAGGGGGGCACGAGCAGTACTTC.

The genes are TRBV25-1 and TRBJ2-5, with 8 bases aligning to TRBD2. The CDR3 spans 15 residues. Losses at the gene ends were 1 base for V and 0 bases for J; bases not matched to a gene: 1. The germline V gene encodes CDR1 MGHDK and CDR2 SYGVNS. The CDR3 bases are TGTGCCAGCAGTGAATTACTAGCGGACCAAGAGACCCAGTACTTC. It encodes CASSELLADQETQYF.

This chain joins TRBV7-3 and TRBJ2-2; D remains unclear. Germline lookup yields CDR1 SGHTA and CDR2 FQGTGA. The CDR3 has 13 residues. V lost 0 bases, J lost 7 bases, and 6 bases lay in between. CDR3 sequence: CASSLTSVGELFF. The DNA of the CDR3 is TGTGCCAGCAGCTTAACGTCGGTCGGGGAGCTGTTTTTT.

The chain is built from TRBV5-8 and TRBJ2-7, with TRBD1 identical over 7 bases. J gave up 2 bases and V 2 bases, and 7 bases lay outside the gene matches. CDR1 SGHTS and CDR2 YDEGEE come from the germline V gene. This CDR3 comprises 15 residues. CDR3: CASSLSGRGTYEQYF. The CDR3, as DNA: TGTGCCAGCAGCTTATCCGGCAGGGGGACCTACGAGCAGTACTTC. The full variable domain, its missing parts supplied by reference TRBV5-8 and TRBJ2-7, is EAGVTQSPTHLIKTRGQQATLRCSPISGHTSVYWYQQALGLGLQFLLWYDEGEERNRGNFPPRFSGRQFPNYSSELNVNALELEDSALYLCASSLSGRGTYEQYFGPGTRLTVT.

This rearrangement joins TRBV20-1 to TRBJ2-7, with a weak D call TRBD2 (5 bases). Trimming took 3 bases from V and 3 from J, leaving 6 bases between them. CDR1 and CDR2 (germline): DFQATT, SNEGSKA (reference sequence). This CDR3 region has 11 residues. This CDR3 reads CSARDFYEQYF. The CDR3 nucleotides read TGCAGTGCTAGGGACTTCTACGAGCAGTACTTC.

CDR3 in DNA: TGCAGCGTTGAGGATAGCGCTCATCACACCGGGGAGCTGTTTTTT. Protein: CSVEDSAHHTGELFF. The chain uses TRBV29-1 and TRBJ2-2, with D possibly TRBD2 on 5 matching bases. Germline-derived CDR1 and CDR2 are SQVTM and ANQGSEA. The germline V and J ends were trimmed by 3 bases and 3 bases, with 14 bases remaining between them. The CDR3 runs to 15 residues.

The V gene is TRBV7-9, the J gene TRBJ2-5; 11 bases map to TRBD2. This CDR3 spans 19 amino acids. Germline V gives CDR1 SEHNR, CDR2 FQNEAQ (reference sequence). V trimming: 4 bases; J trimming: 4 bases; junction bases outside the gene matches: 17. For the CDR3, the DNA is TGTGCCAGCAGCTCTTTCTATTCTACTAGCGGGAGATCGTCAGAGACCCAGTACTTC. Its translation is CASSSFYSTSGRSSETQYF.

The chain combines TRBV7-2 with TRBJ2-7; possible D gene TRBD1, 5 bases. Germline V CDR1 and CDR2: SGHTA, FQGNSA. The CDR3 is made up of 13 amino acids. V was shortened by 2 bases and J by 3 bases, with 8 bases between the two germline ends. The CDR3 coding sequence is TGTGCCAGCAGCTTAAAAAGGGGCTACGAGCAGTACTTC. Protein product: CASSLKRGYEQYF.

The chain couples TRBV13 to TRBJ2-5, with 9 positions matching TRBD2. Losses at the gene ends were 2 bases for V and 5 bases for J; bases not matched to a gene: 6. CDR1 PRHDT and CDR2 FYEKMQ come from the germline V gene (reference sequence). CDR3 length equals 15 residues. The CDR3 nucleotides read TGTGCCAGCAGCTTATACGGGACTAGCAGGGAGACCCAGTACTTC. It translates to CASSLYGTSRETQYF. Based on the CDR3 plus reference TRBV13 and TRBJ2-5, the full variable domain is AAGVIQSPRHLIKEKRETATLKCYPIPRHDTVYWYQQGPGQDPQFLISFYEKMQSDKGSIPDRFSAQQFSDYHSELNMSSLELGDSALYFCASSLYGTSRETQYFGPGTRLLVL.

This clone has only one observation. The CDR3: CASSPWTEGYSGANVLTF. The CDR3 coding sequence is TGTGCCAGCAGCCCCTGGACAGAGGGGTACTCTGGGGCCAACGTCCTGACTTTC. The V gene is TRBV13, the J gene TRBJ2-6; TRBD1 might be the D (6 bases). This CDR3 is built from 18 residues. Trimming stripped 5 bases from V and 0 bases from J, with 17 bases between. Germline V gene lookup returns CDR1 PRHDT and CDR2 FYEKMQ (reference sequence).

The genes are TRBV11-2 and TRBJ2-1, with D possibly TRBD2 on 5 matching bases. With 3 bases removed from V and 0 bases from J, the gap between germline ends came to 15 bases. The CDR3 is made up of 17 amino acids. CDR1 SGHAT and CDR2 FQNNGV come from the germline V gene. Here the CDR3 DNA reads TGTGCCAGCAGCTTGTCTTCCTCGGGAAGCTCCTACAATGAGCAGTTCTTC. Translating gives CASSLSSSGSSYNEQFF.

Only one count was recorded for this clone. V gene TRBV5-1 combines with J gene TRBJ2-2, with D maybe TRBD1 (5 bases). Germline-derived CDR1 and CDR2 are SGHRS and YFSETQ. The CDR3 spans 12 residues. V lost 7 bases, J lost 5 bases, and 9 bases lay in between. The CDR3 DNA reads as TGCGCCAGCCTAGGGGCGACCGGGGAGCTGTTTTTT. This translates into CASLGATGELFF.

The chain recombines TRBV11-2 with TRBJ2-4, with 13 positions matching TRBD2. In germline, CDR1 is SGHAT, CDR2 FQNNGV. Trimming removed 5 bases from V and 5 bases from J; junction bases left unmatched: 3. This CDR3 has 15 amino acids. CDR3 residues: CASSKGLAGENIQYF. CDR3 sequence (DNA): TGTGCCAGCAGCAAAGGACTAGCGGGAGAAAACATTCAGTACTTC.

V usage is TRBV4-2 and J usage is TRBJ2-1, with D maybe TRBD2 (5 bases). In germline, CDR1 is LGHNA, CDR2 YNFKEQ. The CDR3 has 16 amino acids. The V and J ends lost 0 bases and 0 bases respectively, with 9 bases between them. CDR3 protein: CASSQEADSSYNEQFF. The CDR3 nucleotides are TGTGCCAGCAGCCAAGAAGCGGATAGCTCCTACAATGAGCAGTTCTTC.

V and J are TRBV29-1 and TRBJ2-1; the match to TRBD2 covers 15 bases. Trimming at V came to 4 bases and at J to 7 bases, leaving 5 bases not matched to a gene. Germline V gives CDR1 SQVTM, CDR2 ANQGSEA. This CDR3 contains 15 residues. CDR3 sequence: CSVARTSGRENEQFF. CDR3 nucleotide sequence: TGCAGCGTTGCCCGGACTAGCGGGAGGGAGAATGAGCAGTTCTTC.

In its sample, this clone was seen once. This chain connects TRBV2 to TRBJ2-3; D remains ambiguous. The CDR3 loop spans 12 amino acids. V shed 6 bases and J shed 4 bases, with 8 bases lying between them. The germline V gene has CDR1 SNHLY and CDR2 FYNNEI. The chain's CDR3 is CASRSFADTQYF. CDR3 bases: TGTGCCAGCAGGTCGTTCGCAGATACGCAGTATTTT.

V is TRBV7-3 and J is TRBJ2-7; 8 nucleotides line up with TRBD1. J gave up 1 base and V 2 bases, and 4 bases lay outside the gene matches. Germline CDR1 SGHTA, CDR2 FQGTGA. CDR3 size: 15 residues. The CDR3 DNA sequence: TGTGCCAGCAGCTTAGCCGGGACAGGTTCCTACGAGCAGTACTTC. Translating gives CASSLAGTGSYEQYF. The entire variable domain, with the rest obtained from reference TRBV7-3 and TRBJ2-7, is as follows: GAGVSQTPSNKVTEKGKYVELRCDPISGHTALYWYRQSLGQGPEFLIYFQGTGAADDSGLPNDRFFAVRPEGSVSTLKIQRTERGDSAVYLCASSLAGTGSYEQYFGPGTRLTVT.

This chain uses TRBV11-2 with TRBJ2-7; D perhaps matches TRBD2 (5 bases). CDR3 length: 11 residues. V was clipped by 3 bases and J by 5 bases, with 5 bases between them. Looked up from germline, CDR1 is SGHAT and CDR2 is FQNNGV. This CDR3 reads CASSFGDEQYF. CDR3 nucleotides: TGTGCCAGCAGCTTCGGGGACGAGCAGTACTTC.

The V gene is TRBV5-6, the J gene TRBJ2-3; weak D call: TRBD2 (5 bases). The CDR3 loop spans 15 amino acids. Deletions cut 4 bases from V and 1 base from J, with 13 bases between. The germline V gene has CDR1 SGHDT and CDR2 YYEEEE. In DNA, the CDR3 is TGTGCCAGCAGCGAAGGTATGAGGGGCACAGATACGCAGTATTTT. Its translation is CASSEGMRGTDTQYF.

This chain joins TRBV19 and TRBJ1-5, with TRBD1 as a possible D gene (6 bases). This CDR3 region has 12 residues. V was shortened by 11 bases and J by 5 bases, with 13 bases between the two germline ends. Germline-derived CDR1 and CDR2 are LNHDA and SQIVND (reference sequence). The CDR3 nucleotides read TGTGCCTCGACCCAGGGGCATCAGCCCCAGCATTTT. It encodes CASTQGHQPQHF.